One and the same sample provided the 15 T cell receptor beta chains below, sequenced in a study of cytomegalovirus exposure and HLA in healthy donors. The PCR used 60 Vbeta and 13 Jbeta primers. Profiling relied on immunoSEQ multiplex PCR, and the TCRdb table lists in-frame clones only, not all of them. This sample has 66,000 or so clones, with 89% found just once. Sequencing used PBMCs. The source of these receptors is a man younger than 45 in good health and CMV-seropositive.

The V and J genes are TRBV10-3 and TRBJ2-5, with TRBD2 matching over 10 bases. The junction had 7 bases not matched to a gene; V was cut back by 3 bases and J by 0 bases. Germline lookup yields CDR1 ENHRY and CDR2 SYGVKD. The CDR3 is made up of 17 amino acids. CDR3 coding DNA: TGTGCCATCAGTGACCCCCCGACTAGCGGGTACCAAGAGACCCAGTACTTC. As protein: CAISDPPTSGYQETQYF.

In DNA form, the CDR3 reads TGTGCCAGCAGTTTGGGACTAGCGGGAGACGAGCAGTACTTC. Protein: CASSLGLAGDEQYF. The chain employs TRBV27 and TRBJ2-7; TRBD2 aligns across 14 bases. Germline V gives CDR1 MNHEY, CDR2 SMNVEV (reference sequence). There are 14 residues in the CDR3. J was trimmed by 5 bases and V by 3 bases; bases with no gene match: 0.

The chain joins TRBV5-1 to TRBJ2-1; TRBD1 might be the D (6 bases). Deletions cut 4 bases from V and 7 bases from J, with 9 bases between. The length of the CDR3 is 12 residues. Germline CDR1 reads SGHRS; CDR2 reads YFSETQ. In DNA form, the CDR3 reads TGCGCCAGCAGCGCCACAGGGAATGAGCAGTTCTTC. It encodes CASSATGNEQFF.

The CDR3 nucleotides read TGTGCCAGCAGCTTAAGGCCGGGACAGGAGATCGATTACTATGGCTACACCTTC. The encoded protein is CASSLRPGQEIDYYGYTF. This chain connects TRBV7-8 to TRBJ1-2; 8 positions agree with TRBD1. The CDR3 is 18 amino acids. The V gene end was trimmed by 2 bases and the J gene end by 3 bases; junction bases not matched to a gene: 14. Germline loops: CDR1 SGHVS, CDR2 FQNEAQ.

This chain connects TRBV4-1 to TRBJ2-3, with a tentative D call TRBD2 (6 bases). This CDR3 is 15 amino acids long. V was clipped by 0 bases and J by 6 bases, with 13 bases between them. CDR1 MGHRA and CDR2 YSYEKL come from the germline V gene. The chain's CDR3 is CASSQDGGEEDTQYF. CDR3 DNA: TGCGCCAGCAGCCAAGATGGCGGGGAGGAGGATACGCAGTATTTT.

The rearrangement links TRBV7-3 to TRBJ2-4, with D possibly matching TRBD1 (6 bases). Deletions cut 5 bases from V and 0 bases from J, with 20 bases between. Germline loops: CDR1 SGHTA, CDR2 FQGTGA. The CDR3 sequence is 18 residues long. The CDR3 sequence: CASSPHPDSSLAKNIQYF. As DNA, the CDR3 is TGTGCCAGCAGCCCCCATCCGGACAGCTCCCTAGCCAAAAACATTCAGTACTTC.

The CDR3 DNA reads TGTGCCAGCAGTGAAGCGCTAGGGAGGGATTCACCCCTCCACTTT. Translation: CASSEALGRDSPLHF. V gene TRBV2 combines with J gene TRBJ1-6, with D uncertain. The CDR3 is 15 residues long. Germline CDR1 is SNHLY and CDR2 is FYNNEI. Trimming pared 0 bases from V and 8 bases from J, leaving 11 bases between.

The chain combines TRBV28 with TRBJ1-1; 8 bases agree with TRBD1. This CDR3 is 13 amino acids long. CDR1 MDHEN and CDR2 SYDVKM come from the germline V gene. J was trimmed by 3 bases and V by 5 bases; bases with no gene match: 2. CDR3 bases: TGTGCCAGCAGTCCACAGGGGGACACTGAAGCTTTCTTT. Its translation: CASSPQGDTEAFF.

This clone came up once. V usage is TRBV15 and J usage is TRBJ1-5; 7 bases agree with TRBD1. The germline gives CDR1 LNHNV, CDR2 YYDKDF (reference sequence). J gave up 0 bases and V 3 bases, and 5 bases lay outside the gene matches. CDR3 length equals 16 residues. CDR3 bases: TGTGCCACCAGCAGGGGACAGAGCTATAGCAATCAGCCCCAGCATTTT. Protein product: CATSRGQSYSNQPQHF.

V and J are TRBV6-1 and TRBJ1-4; unclear D gene. Trimming removed 4 bases from V and 5 bases from J, with 8 bases in between. The CDR3 has 13 amino acids. Looked up from germline, CDR1 is MNHNS and CDR2 is SASEGT. CDR3 sequence reads: CASSGAENEKLFF. CDR3 DNA sequence: TGTGCCAGCAGTGGGGCCGAGAATGAAAAACTGTTTTTT.

The table lists this clone with a few counts. This chain links TRBV7-3 with TRBJ1-1; a possible D gene is TRBD1 (6 bases). In germline, CDR1 is SGHTA, CDR2 FQGTGA. V shed 5 bases and J shed 1 base, with 14 bases lying between them. The CDR3 has 15 residues. The CDR3 is CASSLTGGGNTEAFF. For the CDR3, the DNA is TGTGCCAGCAGCCTCACGGGAGGGGGGAACACTGAAGCTTTCTTT.

This clone was observed a single time. This chain joins TRBV30 and TRBJ1-4; 7 bases match TRBD1. This CDR3 comprises 14 residues. Germline CDR1 and CDR2: GTSNPN and SVGIG (reference sequence). V lost 0 bases and J lost 5; bases outside the gene matches: 3. CDR3 DNA sequence: TGTGCCTGGAGTGTAGGGACAGCAAATGAAAAACTGTTTTTT. Residues: CAWSVGTANEKLFF.

The chain uses TRBV29-1 and TRBJ2-7, with 10 bases identical to TRBD1. The V and J ends lost 5 bases and 6 bases, in that order; junction bases with no gene match: 7. This CDR3 is built from 13 residues. CDR1 is SQVTM and CDR2 is ANQGSEA in the germline V gene. The CDR3 nucleotides read TGCAGCGTTTCCCGACAGGGGGCATCCGAGCAGTACTTC. It yields the protein CSVSRQGASEQYF.

This clone was detected only once. This rearrangement joins TRBV7-3 to TRBJ1-1; D is perhaps TRBD1 (5 bases). Germline V gene sequence: CDR1 SGHTA, CDR2 FQGTGA. Trimming took 5 bases from V and 5 from J, leaving 15 bases between them. The CDR3 extends over 14 amino acids. The CDR3: CASSRGGGGTEAFF. The CDR3 region has the DNA TGTGCCAGCAGCCGAGGCGGGGGTGGGACTGAAGCTTTCTTT.

The V call is TRBV5-1, the J call TRBJ2-2; 7 bases line up with TRBD2. V dropped 2 bases and J dropped 7; count of bases not matched to a gene: 8. This CDR3 is 15 amino acids long. CDR1 and CDR2 from the germline V gene are SGHRS and YFSETQ. The DNA of the CDR3 is TGCGCCAGCAGCTTCGGGACCCCGGGAGGCGGGGAGCTGTTTTTT. Translation: CASSFGTPGGGELFF.